The present T cell receptor (beta chain) was sequenced within a study of blood T cell repertoires in COVID-19. Overall study: The study drew acute and convalescent COVID-19 samples from the United States, Italy and Spain. The analysed material was cDNA or gDNA that came from T cells, B-cell-depleted T cells, or PBMCs.

V lost 3 bases and J lost 7, with 21 bases in between. This CDR3 has 16 residues. Looked up from germline, CDR1 is LGHNA and CDR2 is YSLEER. How the authors handled the data: Nucleated cell counts were estimated from reference gene primer amplification. Sequenced by immunoSEQ multiplex PCR; TCRdb stores in-frame clones only, minus some. V, J and clone size are those of that table, while D and trimming were read from the DNA. The data show fewer than 130,000 clones, roughly 80% seen once. Sequenced sample: peripheral blood. The chain combines TRBV4-3 with TRBJ1-1; tentative D call: TRBD1 (6 bases). This receptor was identified in an older woman with acute or convalescent COVID-19. The CDR3 loop reads CASSHRIKVGAIEAFF. CDR3 coding DNA: TGCGCCAGCAGCCATCGAATTAAGGTGGGGGCGATTGAAGCTTTCTTT.